The T cell receptor beta chain under discussion was sequenced for a study of lymphopenia after photon versus proton radiotherapy. The study's findings and limits: After lymphocyte nadir, photon-treated repertoires showed oligoclonal expansion, especially CD8+ Temra.

Regarding this clone: Its target is not known.

This CDR3 has 14 residues. V lost 6 bases and J 3 bases, leaving 15 bases between the germline ends. Germline V lookup: CDR1 MNHEY, CDR2 SVGAGI. The table came from immunoSEQ multiplex PCR; TCRdb's copy has only in-frame clones and leaves some out. The repertoire holds about 40,000 clones, with 70% to 90% as singletons. The input for sequencing was peripheral blood, taken from a patient treated with proton-based radiotherapy. The source is a woman in her 70s with pancreatic cancer. Some clones in this sample may be carry-over from other donors' samples. V usage is TRBV6-5 and J usage is TRBJ2-7; either TRBD1 or TRBD2 may fit D (6 bases each). As DNA, the CDR3 is TGTGCCAGCAGCCGCGGGACACCTATCTACGAGCAGTACTTC. Translation: CASSRGTPIYEQYF.